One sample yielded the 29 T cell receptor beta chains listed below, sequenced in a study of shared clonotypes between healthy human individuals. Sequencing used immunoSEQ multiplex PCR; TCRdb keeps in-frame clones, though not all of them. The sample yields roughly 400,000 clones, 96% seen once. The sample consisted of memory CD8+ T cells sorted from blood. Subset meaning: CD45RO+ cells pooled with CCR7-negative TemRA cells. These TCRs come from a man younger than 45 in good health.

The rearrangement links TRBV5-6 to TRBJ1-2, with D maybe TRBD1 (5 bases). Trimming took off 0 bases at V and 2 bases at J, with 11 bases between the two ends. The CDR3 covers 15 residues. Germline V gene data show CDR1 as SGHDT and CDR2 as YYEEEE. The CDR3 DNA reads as TGTGCCAGCAGCTTGGTTACAGGCCCCAACTATGGCTACACCTTC. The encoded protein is CASSLVTGPNYGYTF.

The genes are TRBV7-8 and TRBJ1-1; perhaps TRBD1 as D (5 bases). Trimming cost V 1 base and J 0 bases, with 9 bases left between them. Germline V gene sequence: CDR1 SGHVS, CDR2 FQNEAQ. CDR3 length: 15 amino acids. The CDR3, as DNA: TGTGCCAGCAGCTTAGGGGTGACAGTGAACACTGAAGCTTTCTTT. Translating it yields CASSLGVTVNTEAFF.

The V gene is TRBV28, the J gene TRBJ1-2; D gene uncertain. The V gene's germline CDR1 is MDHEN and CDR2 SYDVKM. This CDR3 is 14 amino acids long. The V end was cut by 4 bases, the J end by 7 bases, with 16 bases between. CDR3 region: CASSSPGRTSGYTF. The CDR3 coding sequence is TGTGCCAGCAGTTCCCCGGGGAGGACGTCTGGCTACACCTTC.

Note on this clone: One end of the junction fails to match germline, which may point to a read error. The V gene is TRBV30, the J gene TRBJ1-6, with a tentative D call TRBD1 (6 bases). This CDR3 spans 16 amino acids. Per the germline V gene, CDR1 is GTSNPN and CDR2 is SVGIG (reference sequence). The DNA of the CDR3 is TGTGCCTGGAGGTTCCAGGGGTTCTCCTTTAATTCACCCCTCCACTTT. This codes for CAWRFQGFSFNSPLHF.

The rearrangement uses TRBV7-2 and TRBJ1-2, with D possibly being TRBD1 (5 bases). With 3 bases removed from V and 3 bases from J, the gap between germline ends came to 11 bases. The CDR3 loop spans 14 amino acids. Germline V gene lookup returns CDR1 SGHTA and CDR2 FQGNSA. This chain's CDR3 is CASSLGDSHYGYTF. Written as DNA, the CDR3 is TGTGCCAGCAGCTTGGGAGACAGCCACTATGGCTACACCTTC.

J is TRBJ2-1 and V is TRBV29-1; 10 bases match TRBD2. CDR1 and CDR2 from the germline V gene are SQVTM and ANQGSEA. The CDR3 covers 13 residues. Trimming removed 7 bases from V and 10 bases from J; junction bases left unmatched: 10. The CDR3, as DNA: TGCAGCGCCCTCGGGACTAGCGTCCCGGAGCAGTTCTTC. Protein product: CSALGTSVPEQFF.

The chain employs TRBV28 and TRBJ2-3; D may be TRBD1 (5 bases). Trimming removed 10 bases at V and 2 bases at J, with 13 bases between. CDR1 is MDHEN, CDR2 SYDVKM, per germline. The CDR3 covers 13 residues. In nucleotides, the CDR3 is TGTGCCACCAGGCTACAGGACACAGATACGCAGTATTTT. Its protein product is CATRLQDTDTQYF.

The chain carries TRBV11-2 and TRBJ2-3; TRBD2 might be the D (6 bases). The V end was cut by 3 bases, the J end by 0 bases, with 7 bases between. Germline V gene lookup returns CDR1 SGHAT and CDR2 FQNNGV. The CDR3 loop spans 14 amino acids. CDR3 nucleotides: TGTGCCAGCAGCTTCGGGACTAGCACAGATACGCAGTATTTT. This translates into CASSFGTSTDTQYF.

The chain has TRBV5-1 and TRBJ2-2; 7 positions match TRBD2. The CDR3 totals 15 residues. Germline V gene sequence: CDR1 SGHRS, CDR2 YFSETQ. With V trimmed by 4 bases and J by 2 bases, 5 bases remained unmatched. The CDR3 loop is CASSPSGLNTGELFF. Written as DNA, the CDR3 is TGCGCCAGCAGCCCTAGCGGTCTTAACACCGGGGAGCTGTTTTTT.

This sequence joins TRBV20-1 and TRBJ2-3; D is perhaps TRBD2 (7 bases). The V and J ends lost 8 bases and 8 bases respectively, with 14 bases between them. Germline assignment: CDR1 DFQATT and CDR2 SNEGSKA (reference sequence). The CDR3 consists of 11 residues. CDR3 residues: CSLKGGGTQYF. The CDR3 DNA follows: TGCAGTCTCAAAGGGGGGGGTACGCAGTATTTT.

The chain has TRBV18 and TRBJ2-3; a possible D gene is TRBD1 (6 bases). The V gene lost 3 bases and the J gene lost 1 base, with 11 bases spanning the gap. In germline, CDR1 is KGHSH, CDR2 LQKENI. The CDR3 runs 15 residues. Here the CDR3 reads CASSPGQLRTDTQYF. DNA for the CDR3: TGTGCCAGCTCACCCGGACAGTTACGCACAGATACGCAGTATTTT.

CDR3 residues: CASTISGSTDTQYF. In nucleotides, the CDR3 is TGTGCCAGCACTATAAGCGGGAGCACAGATACGCAGTATTTT. The chain combines TRBV4-2 with TRBJ2-3; weak D call: TRBD2 (6 bases). Germline V lookup: CDR1 LGHNA, CDR2 YNFKEQ. The V gene lost 7 bases and the J gene lost 0 bases, with 11 bases spanning the gap. The length of the CDR3 is 14 residues.

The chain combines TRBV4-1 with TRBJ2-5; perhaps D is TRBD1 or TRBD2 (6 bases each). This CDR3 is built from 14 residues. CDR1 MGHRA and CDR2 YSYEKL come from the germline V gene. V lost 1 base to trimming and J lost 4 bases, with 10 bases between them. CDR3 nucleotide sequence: TGCGCCAGCAGCCAAGGGGGGGCGGGAGAGACCCAGTACTTC. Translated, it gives CASSQGGAGETQYF.

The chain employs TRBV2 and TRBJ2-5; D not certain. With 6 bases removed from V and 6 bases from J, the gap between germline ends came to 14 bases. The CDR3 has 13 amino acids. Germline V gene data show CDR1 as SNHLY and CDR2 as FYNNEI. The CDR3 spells CASSAGQRKTQYF. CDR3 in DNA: TGTGCCAGCAGCGCCGGGCAACGGAAGACCCAGTACTTC.

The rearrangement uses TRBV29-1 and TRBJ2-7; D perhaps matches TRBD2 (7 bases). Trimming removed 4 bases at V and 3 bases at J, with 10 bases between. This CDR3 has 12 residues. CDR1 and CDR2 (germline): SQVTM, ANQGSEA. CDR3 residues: CSVGGGYYEQYF. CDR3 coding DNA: TGCAGCGTTGGCGGGGGCTACTACGAGCAGTACTTC.

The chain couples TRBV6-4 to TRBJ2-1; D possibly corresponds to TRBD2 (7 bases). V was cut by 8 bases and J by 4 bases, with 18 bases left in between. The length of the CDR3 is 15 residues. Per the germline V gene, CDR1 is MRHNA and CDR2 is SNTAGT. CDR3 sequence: CASRTGEGEYNEQFF. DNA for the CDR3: TGTGCCAGCCGGACCGGGGAGGGGGAATACAATGAGCAGTTCTTC.

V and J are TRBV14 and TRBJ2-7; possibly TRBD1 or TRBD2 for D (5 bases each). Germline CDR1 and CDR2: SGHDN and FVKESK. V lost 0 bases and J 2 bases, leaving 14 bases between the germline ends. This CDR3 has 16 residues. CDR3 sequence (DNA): TGTGCCAGCAGCCAAGAATGGACCGGGGCCACCTACGAGCAGTACTTC. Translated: CASSQEWTGATYEQYF.

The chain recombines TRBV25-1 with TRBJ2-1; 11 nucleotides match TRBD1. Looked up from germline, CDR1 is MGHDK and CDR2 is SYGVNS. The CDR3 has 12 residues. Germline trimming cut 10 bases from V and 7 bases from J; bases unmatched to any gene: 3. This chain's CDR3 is CATGTGGNEQFF. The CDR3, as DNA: TGTGCCACCGGGACAGGGGGTAATGAGCAGTTCTTC.

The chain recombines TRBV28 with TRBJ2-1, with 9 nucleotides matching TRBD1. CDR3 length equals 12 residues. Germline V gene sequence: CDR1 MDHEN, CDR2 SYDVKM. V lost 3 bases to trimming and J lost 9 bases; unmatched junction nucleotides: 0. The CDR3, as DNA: TGTGCCAGCAGTTTGACAGGGGGTGAGCAGTTCTTC. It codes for CASSLTGGEQFF.

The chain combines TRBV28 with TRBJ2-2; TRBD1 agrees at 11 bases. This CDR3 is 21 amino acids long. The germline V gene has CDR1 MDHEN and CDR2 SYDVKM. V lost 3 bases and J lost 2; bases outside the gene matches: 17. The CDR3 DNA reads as TGTGCCAGCAGTTTTTTTAGCCCAAGGACAGGGGGCACCACAAACACCGGGGAGCTGTTTTTT. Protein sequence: CASSFFSPRTGGTTNTGELFF.

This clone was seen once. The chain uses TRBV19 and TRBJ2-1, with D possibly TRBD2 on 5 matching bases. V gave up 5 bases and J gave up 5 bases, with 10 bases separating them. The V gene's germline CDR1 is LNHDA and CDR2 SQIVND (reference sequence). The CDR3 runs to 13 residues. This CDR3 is CASSGSADNEQFF. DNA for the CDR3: TGTGCCAGTAGTGGGAGCGCCGACAATGAGCAGTTCTTC.

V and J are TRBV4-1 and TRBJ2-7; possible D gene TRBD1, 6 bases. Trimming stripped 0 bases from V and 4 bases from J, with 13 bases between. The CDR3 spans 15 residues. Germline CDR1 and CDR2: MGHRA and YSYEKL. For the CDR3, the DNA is TGCGCCAGCAGCCAAGATAACGGCAGGGGTTACGAGCAGTACTTC. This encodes CASSQDNGRGYEQYF.

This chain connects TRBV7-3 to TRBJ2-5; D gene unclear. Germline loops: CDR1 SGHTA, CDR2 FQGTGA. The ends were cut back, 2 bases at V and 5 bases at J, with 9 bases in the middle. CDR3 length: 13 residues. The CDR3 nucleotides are TGTGCCAGCAGCTTATCGTTCGGGGAGACCCAGTACTTC. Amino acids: CASSLSFGETQYF. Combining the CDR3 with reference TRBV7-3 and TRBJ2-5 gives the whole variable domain GAGVSQTPSNKVTEKGKYVELRCDPISGHTALYWYRQSLGQGPEFLIYFQGTGAADDSGLPNDRFFAVRPEGSVSTLKIQRTERGDSAVYLCASSLSFGETQYFGPGTRLLVL.

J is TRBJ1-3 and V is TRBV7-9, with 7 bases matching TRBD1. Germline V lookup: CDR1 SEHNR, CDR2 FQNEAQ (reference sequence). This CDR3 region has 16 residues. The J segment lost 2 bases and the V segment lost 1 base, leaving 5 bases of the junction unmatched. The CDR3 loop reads CASSLGGTAPGNTIYF. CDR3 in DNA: TGTGCCAGCAGCTTAGGCGGGACAGCCCCTGGAAACACCATATATTTT.

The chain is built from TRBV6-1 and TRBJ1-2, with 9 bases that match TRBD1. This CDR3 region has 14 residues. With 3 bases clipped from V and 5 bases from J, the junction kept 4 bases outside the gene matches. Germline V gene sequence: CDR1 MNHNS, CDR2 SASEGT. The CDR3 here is CASSDPGQGYGYTF. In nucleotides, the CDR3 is TGTGCCAGCAGTGATCCGGGACAGGGTTATGGCTACACCTTC.

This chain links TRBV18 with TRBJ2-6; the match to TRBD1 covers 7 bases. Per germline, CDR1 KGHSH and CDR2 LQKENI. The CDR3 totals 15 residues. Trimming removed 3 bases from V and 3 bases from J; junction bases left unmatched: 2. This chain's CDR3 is CASSPSGGGANVLTF. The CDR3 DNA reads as TGTGCCAGCTCACCTTCAGGGGGTGGGGCCAACGTCCTGACTTTC.

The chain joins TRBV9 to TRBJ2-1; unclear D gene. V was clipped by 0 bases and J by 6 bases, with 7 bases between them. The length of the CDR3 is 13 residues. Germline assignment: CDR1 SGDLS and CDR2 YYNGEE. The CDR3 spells CASSVGLSNEQFF. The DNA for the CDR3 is TGTGCCAGCAGCGTAGGGTTGAGCAATGAGCAGTTCTTC.

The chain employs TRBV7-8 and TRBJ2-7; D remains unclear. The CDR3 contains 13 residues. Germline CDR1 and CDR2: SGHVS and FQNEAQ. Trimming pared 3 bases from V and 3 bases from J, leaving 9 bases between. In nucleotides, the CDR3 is TGTGCCAGCAGCTTGACTCAGCTCTACGAGCAGTACTTC. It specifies CASSLTQLYEQYF.

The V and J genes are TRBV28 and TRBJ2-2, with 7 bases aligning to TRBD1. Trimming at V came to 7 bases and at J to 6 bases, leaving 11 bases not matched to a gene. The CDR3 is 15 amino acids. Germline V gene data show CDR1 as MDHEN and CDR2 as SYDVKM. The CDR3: CASILRQGPSGELFF. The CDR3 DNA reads TGTGCCAGCATCCTAAGACAGGGTCCCTCCGGGGAGCTGTTTTTT.